Each of the 10 T cell receptor beta chains below was sequenced from the same sample in a study of blood T cell repertoires in COVID-19. Assay: immunoSEQ multiplex PCR; the TCRdb copy retains only in-frame clones and omits some. The sample consists of 95,000 to 150,000 clones, more than 60% of them appearing once. Sequences were obtained from peripheral blood. These receptors came from a woman in her seventies with acute or convalescent COVID-19.

The CDR3 here is CSVVSGVEQYF. CDR3 nucleotide sequence: TGCAGCGTTGTCTCAGGGGTCGAGCAGTACTTC. V and J are TRBV29-1 and TRBJ2-7; a possible D gene is TRBD1 (6 bases). Deletions cut 4 bases from V and 6 bases from J, with 10 bases between. Germline-derived CDR1 and CDR2 are SQVTM and ANQGSEA. This CDR3 region has 11 residues.

The J gene is TRBJ2-2, the V gene TRBV9, with a weak D call TRBD2 (5 bases). The germline V gene encodes CDR1 SGDLS and CDR2 YYNGEE. V was cut by 5 bases and J by 2 bases, with 7 bases left in between. The CDR3 runs to 13 residues. The DNA of the CDR3 is TGTGCCAGCAGTGACTACAACACCGGGGAGCTGTTTTTT. It specifies CASSDYNTGELFF.

This clone was observed at least ten times. Other DNA sequences in this specimen translate into the identical CDR3. J is TRBJ2-7 and V is TRBV5-5; weak D call: TRBD1 (6 bases). Germline-derived CDR1 and CDR2 are SGHKS and YYEKEE (reference sequence). V was clipped by 2 bases and J by 4 bases, with 7 bases between them. The length of the CDR3 is 12 residues. The chain's CDR3 is CASSLRGYEQYF. CDR3 sequence (DNA): TGTGCCAGCAGCTTAAGGGGGTACGAGCAGTACTTC.

The gene calls are TRBV27 and TRBJ2-7; 10 nucleotides line up with TRBD1. V was pared by 5 bases and J by 3 bases, with 4 bases of the junction left unmatched. The CDR3 runs 14 residues. CDR1 MNHEY and CDR2 SMNVEV come from the germline V gene (reference sequence). CDR3 nucleotide sequence: TGTGCCAGCAGTGGCCGGGACAGGGGCTACGAGCAGTACTTC. This translates into CASSGRDRGYEQYF.

In DNA form, the CDR3 reads TGCGCCAGCAGCTCCGGGGACAGGGGCACGAGTGAGCAGTTCTTC. Its protein is CASSSGDRGTSEQFF. The J gene is TRBJ2-1, the V gene TRBV5-1; 10 bases are shared with TRBD1. The germline V gene has CDR1 SGHRS and CDR2 YFSETQ. The CDR3 extends over 15 amino acids. V dropped 3 bases and J dropped 9; count of bases not matched to a gene: 9.

This chain connects TRBV20-1 to TRBJ1-4, with TRBD1 as a possible D gene (6 bases). Germline V gives CDR1 DFQATT, CDR2 SNEGSKA (reference sequence). Trimming left V 3 bases short and J 7 bases short, with 12 bases between. The CDR3 loop spans 13 amino acids. CDR3 region: CSASGGGREKLFF. The DNA of the CDR3 is TGCAGTGCTAGTGGGGGGGGCCGTGAAAAACTGTTTTTT.

This clone was counted only a few times. CDR3 loop: CASSRGASREQYF. DNA of the CDR3: TGTGCCAGCAGCCGGGGGGCTAGCCGCGAGCAGTACTTC. V gene TRBV5-4 combines with J gene TRBJ2-7, with a tentative D call TRBD2 (7 bases). The CDR3 runs 13 residues. Germline V gene sequence: CDR1 SGHNT, CDR2 YYREEE (reference sequence). The V end lost 4 bases, the J end lost 6 bases, and 14 bases lay between the germline ends.

DNA for the CDR3: TGTGCCAGCCGGGACAGGGGATGGAGCAATCAGCCCCAGCATTTT. Its protein is CASRDRGWSNQPQHF. The chain links TRBV19 to TRBJ1-5, with 10 bases fitting TRBD1. The J segment lost 1 base and the V segment lost 9 bases, leaving 6 bases of the junction unmatched. CDR1 and CDR2 (germline): LNHDA, SQIVND (reference sequence). The CDR3 sequence is 15 residues long.

This clone was seen only a few times. The chain couples TRBV18 to TRBJ2-3; perhaps TRBD1 as D (5 bases). CDR1 KGHSH and CDR2 LQKENI come from the germline V gene. This CDR3 is built from 14 residues. V was pared by 3 bases and J by 5 bases, with 12 bases between. The DNA of the CDR3 is TGTGCCAGCTCACCCAGATCCAGGGAAGATACGCAGTATTTT. It specifies CASSPRSREDTQYF. Combining the CDR3 with reference TRBV18 and TRBJ2-3 gives the whole variable domain NAGVMQNPRHLVRRRGQEARLRCSPMKGHSHVYWYRQLPEEGLKFMVYLQKENIIDESGMPKERFSAEFPKEGPSILRIQQVVRGDSAAYFCASSPRSREDTQYFGPGTRLTVL.

J is TRBJ1-1 and V is TRBV12-3 or TRBV12-4, with TRBD1 matching over 9 bases. The CDR3 sequence is 13 residues long. The V segment lost 6 bases and the J segment 10 bases; nucleotides outside the gene matches: 9. CDR3 amino acids: CASRAPGQGGAFF. The CDR3 DNA is TGTGCCAGCAGGGCACCGGGACAGGGTGGAGCTTTCTTT.